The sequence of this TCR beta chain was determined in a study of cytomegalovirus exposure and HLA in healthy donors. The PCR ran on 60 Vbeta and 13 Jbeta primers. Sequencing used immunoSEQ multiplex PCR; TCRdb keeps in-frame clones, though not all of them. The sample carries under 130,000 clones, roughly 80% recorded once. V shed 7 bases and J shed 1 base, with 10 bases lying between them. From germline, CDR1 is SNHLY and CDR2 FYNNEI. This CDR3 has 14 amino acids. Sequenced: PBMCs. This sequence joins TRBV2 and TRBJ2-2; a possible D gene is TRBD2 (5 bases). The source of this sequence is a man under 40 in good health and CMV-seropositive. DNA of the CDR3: TGTGCCAGCATCCTAGCAAGGAACACCGGGGAGCTGTTTTTT. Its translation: CASILARNTGELFF.